This T cell receptor (beta chain) originates from a study of shared clonotypes between healthy human individuals. Produced via immunoSEQ multiplex PCR; TCRdb's table is partial and in-frame only. The sample holds around 690,000 clones; roughly 87% are singletons and the top ten take 34%. The sample holds one count of this clone. The V end was cut by 7 bases, the J end by 0 bases, with 16 bases between. CDR3 length equals 16 residues. The V gene's germline CDR1 is LNHDA and CDR2 SQIVND (reference sequence). This receptor was taken from a man younger than 30 in good health. Some clones in this sample may be carry-over from other donors' samples. The V and J genes are TRBV19 and TRBJ2-4; perhaps D is TRBD1 or TRBD2 (5 bases each). Sequencing was performed on memory CD8+ T cells from PBMCs. Documented subset: CD45RO+ cells pooled with CCR7-negative TemRA cells. The CDR3, as DNA: TGTGCCAGTACCGTGAGGGGAGATATAGCCAAAAACATTCAGTACTTC. It is translated as CASTVRGDIAKNIQYF.